This TCR beta chain comes out of a study of T-cell memory formation after mild COVID-19. The study, taken as a whole, reports: Cross-reactive memory apparently joined, as some responding clones appeared in pre-infection memory.

Per the germline V gene, CDR1 is SGHRS and CDR2 is YFSETQ. Trimming removed 0 bases at V and 5 bases at J, with 11 bases between. This CDR3 has 14 amino acids. TCRdb analysed the 5' RACE reads with MiXCR anew, one entry per CDR3 protein. Of hundreds of thousands of distinct CDR3 sequences listed, roughly 18% are singletons. This clonotype showed up just a few times. What it binds is unknown. The source of this sequence is an adult woman who had mild COVID-19 (a few samples of this study predate the infection). Cell type and time point are not known. Input material: PBMCs or a T cell subset sorted from them (not recorded which). The chain recombines TRBV5-1 with TRBJ1-1, with a possible D match to TRBD1 (6 bases). CDR3 amino acids: CASSLGQGFTEAFF. CDR3 bases: TGCGCCAGCAGCTTGGGCCAGGGGTTTACTGAAGCTTTCTTT.